The source of this T cell receptor (beta chain) is a study of human T cells and chemical hapten exposure. Study-wide context: Patches that contained 0.01% DPC were applied to the upper back and read at 6 days. Among samples, TCR yields varied mainly because of small differences in pooled library volume.

This clonotype was detected ten times or more. Its matching antigen is unknown. Noted time point: patch test 1, 2 weeks after DPC sensitization. Treatment: therapeutic diphenylcyclopropenone sensitization with weekly scalp DPC. Blood draws came first, before each patch test. The study, taken as a whole, reports: The count of PT1 expanded TCRs correlated positively with patch test score.

Each CDR3 protein gets one entry after TCRdb re-called the RACE reads with MiXCR. The sample consists of around 100,000 distinct CDR3 sequences, 11% of them appearing once. CDR1 and CDR2 from the germline V gene are DFQATT and SNEGSKA (reference sequence). Trimming stripped 5 bases from V and 11 bases from J, with 12 bases between. The CDR3 consists of 11 residues. This rearrangement joins TRBV20-1 to TRBJ1-4, with a tentative D call TRBD1 (5 bases). The sequencing here drew on whole blood, taken in connection with sensitization to the hapten diphenylcyclopropenone (DPC). The clonotype originates from a middle-aged woman with alopecia areata. Some clones in this sample may be carry-over from other donors' samples. In DNA, the CDR3 is TGCAGTGCTGCCCCCGGGGGGAAACTGTTTTTT. Its protein product is CSAAPGGKLFF.